This T cell receptor (beta chain) comes out of a study of cytomegalovirus exposure and HLA in healthy donors. In the study overall: It was reported in a later analysis that the approximately 120 validation repertoires used the same platform as the approximately 650 first-cohort repertoires. Notes on the study in general: Reports indicated that the classifier achieved high specificity and sensitivity in diagnosing cytomegalovirus status.

Germline V CDR1 and CDR2: SGHDT, YYEEEE. This CDR3 region has 14 residues. V was pared by 0 bases and J by 7 bases, with 11 bases between. Produced via immunoSEQ multiplex PCR; TCRdb's table is partial and in-frame only. The sample has fewer than 200,000 clones; around 85% are singletons. On this clone itself: The antigen is unknown.

The sequence derives from a man aged 18 to 29 in good health and CMV-seropositive. Material: PBMCs. J is TRBJ2-1 and V is TRBV5-6, with D unresolved. This chain's CDR3 is CASSLAYLANEQFF. The DNA for the CDR3 is TGTGCCAGCAGCTTGGCCTACTTAGCTAATGAGCAGTTCTTC.